A single sample is the source of the 27 T cell receptor beta chains below, sequenced in a study of T cell responses to AZD1222 COVID-19 vaccine. Here immunoSEQ multiplex PCR was the method, and the copy in TCRdb shows in-frame clones only, minus some. Of about 120,000 clones in the sample, 89% were seen once. This sample comprised peripheral blood, obtained on day 0 of AZD1222 vaccination. The receptors stem from an adult in good health.

The rearrangement links TRBV30 to TRBJ1-5; D not resolved. Germline V lookup: CDR1 GTSNPN, CDR2 SVGIG (reference sequence). The CDR3 runs to 15 residues. V was cut by 0 bases and J by 0 bases, with 9 bases left in between. CDR3 sequence reads: CAWSVMGYSNQPQHF. The CDR3 region has the DNA TGTGCCTGGAGTGTTATGGGATATAGCAATCAGCCCCAGCATTTT.

V gene TRBV6-1 combines with J gene TRBJ1-1; D might be TRBD1 (5 bases). Germline CDR1 MNHNS, CDR2 SASEGT. The CDR3 totals 17 residues. Trimming removed 4 bases from V and 1 base from J, with 19 bases in between. The CDR3, as DNA: TGTGCCAGCAGTGCCGGGACTGCGGTTGGGGGGAACACTGAAGCTTTCTTT. Translation gives CASSAGTAVGGNTEAFF.

The chain links TRBV19 to TRBJ2-3; perhaps D is TRBD1 or TRBD2 (6 bases each). Trimming pared 5 bases from V and 1 base from J, leaving 13 bases between. Germline V gene sequence: CDR1 LNHDA, CDR2 SQIVND (reference sequence). There are 15 residues in the CDR3. In nucleotides, the CDR3 is TGTGCCAGTAGTTTCCCGGGGGCCGGCACAGATACGCAGTATTTT. Translation gives CASSFPGAGTDTQYF.

CDR3 sequence (DNA): TGTGCCAGCTCAACCGGACAGCCGAACACCGGGGAGCTGTTTTTT. Its translation is CASSTGQPNTGELFF. The rearrangement uses TRBV18 and TRBJ2-2, with D tentatively TRBD1 (6 bases). Germline V gene lookup returns CDR1 KGHSH and CDR2 LQKENI. The V end lost 5 bases, the J end lost 0 bases, and 10 bases lay between the germline ends. The length of the CDR3 is 15 residues.

This sequence joins TRBV5-1 and TRBJ2-7; 9 nucleotides line up with TRBD1. Germline V gene lookup returns CDR1 SGHRS and CDR2 YFSETQ. The V segment lost 4 bases and the J segment 9 bases; nucleotides outside the gene matches: 14. This CDR3 is built from 15 residues. The CDR3 DNA reads TGCGCCAGCAGCCCGGGACAGGGAAGGATAGGAGGGCAGTACTTC. Its translation is CASSPGQGRIGGQYF.

The V call is TRBV28, the J call TRBJ1-3; a possible D gene is TRBD1 (5 bases). This CDR3 comprises 15 residues. Trimming stripped 4 bases from V and 0 bases from J, with 10 bases between. CDR1 and CDR2 (germline): MDHEN, SYDVKM. The CDR3 sequence: CASSSRGVSGNTIYF. The DNA for the CDR3 is TGTGCCAGCAGTTCCCGGGGGGTCTCTGGAAACACCATATATTTT.

The gene calls are TRBV9 and TRBJ2-7; D uncertain. V was clipped by 0 bases and J by 6 bases, with 13 bases between them. CDR1 SGDLS and CDR2 YYNGEE come from the germline V gene. The CDR3 totals 14 residues. As DNA, the CDR3 is TGTGCCAGCAGCGTAGCTCCGCTGGAATCCGAGCAGTACTTC. The encoded protein is CASSVAPLESEQYF.

This chain links TRBV19 with TRBJ1-5; 7 nucleotides match TRBD1. V lost 4 bases, J lost 6 bases, and 9 bases stayed unmatched. Germline V gene data show CDR1 as LNHDA and CDR2 as SQIVND (reference sequence). This CDR3 has 15 amino acids. Here the CDR3 reads CASSTAGGGGQPQHF. CDR3 DNA sequence: TGTGCCAGTAGTACCGCCGGAGGGGGCGGTCAGCCCCAGCATTTT. The full variable domain, completed using reference TRBV19 and TRBJ1-5, is DGGITQSPKYLFRKEGQNVTLSCEQNLNHDAMYWYRQDPGQGLRLIYYSQIVNDFQKGDIAEGYSVSREKKESFPLTVTSAQKNPTAFYLCASSTAGGGGQPQHFGDGTRLSIL.

The chain combines TRBV30 with TRBJ1-2; D unresolved. The CDR3 has 13 amino acids. V gave up 0 bases and J gave up 8 bases, with 13 bases separating them. Germline values: CDR1 GTSNPN, CDR2 SVGIG (reference sequence). The DNA of the CDR3 is TGTGCCTGGAGTGTACCCGGGTCGAGGGGCTACACCTTC. It codes for CAWSVPGSRGYTF.

The V gene is TRBV19, the J gene TRBJ1-1; D not certain. CDR3 length: 11 residues. Germline CDR1 reads LNHDA; CDR2 reads SQIVND (reference sequence). V dropped 11 bases and J dropped 1 base, with 8 bases sitting between them. The CDR3 DNA follows: TGTGCCTGTGGTGCGAACACTGAAGCTTTCTTT. This sequence encodes CACGANTEAFF.

The CDR3 DNA reads TGTGCCAGCAGCTTGGTTCCAGGAGGGAACACTGAAGCTTTCTTT. Translation: CASSLVPGGNTEAFF. The rearrangement links TRBV5-5 to TRBJ1-1; D unresolved. The length of the CDR3 is 15 residues. Germline V lookup: CDR1 SGHKS, CDR2 YYEKEE (reference sequence). V was pared by 0 bases and J by 1 base, with 10 bases between.

The chain couples TRBV3-1 (or the pseudogene TRBV3-2) to TRBJ2-5; D is uncertain. Germline CDR1 reads LGHDT; CDR2 reads YNNKEL (reference sequence). V was cut by 2 bases and J by 5 bases, with 9 bases left in between. The CDR3 is 13 amino acids. CDR3 nucleotide sequence: TGTGCCAGCAGCCAACAGATAGCCGAGACCCAGTACTTC. Encoded protein: CASSQQIAETQYF.

The chain links TRBV7-9 to TRBJ1-2; weak D call: TRBD1 (6 bases). V lost 4 bases, J lost 6 bases, and 27 bases lay in between. Germline CDR1 SEHNR, CDR2 FQNEAQ (reference sequence). The CDR3 has 18 residues. CDR3 amino acids: CASSSRGAGRSRSDGYTF. CDR3 coding DNA: TGTGCCAGCAGCTCGAGGGGGGCAGGGAGATCTCGTTCTGATGGCTACACCTTC.

This clone has just one count. CDR3 protein: CAWNPGLNYGYTF. The CDR3, as DNA: TGTGCCTGGAACCCGGGATTGAACTATGGCTACACCTTC. V and J are TRBV30 and TRBJ1-2, with unresolved D. The germline CDR1 and CDR2 sequences are GTSNPN and SVGIG (reference sequence). There are 13 residues in the CDR3. V was cut by 4 bases and J by 2 bases, with 11 bases left in between.

This clone was picked up one time. This chain uses TRBV7-2 with TRBJ1-5; 8 positions match TRBD1. The trim removed 5 bases at V and 4 bases at J, leaving 7 bases unmatched. The CDR3 has 15 amino acids. Germline CDR1 reads SGHTA; CDR2 reads FQGNSA. The CDR3 sequence is CASSPRTGRNQPQHF. The CDR3 nucleotides read TGTGCCAGCAGCCCACGGACAGGGAGAAATCAGCCCCAGCATTTT.

In its sample, this clone was seen once. The rearrangement uses TRBV19 and TRBJ2-2, with D tentatively TRBD2 (6 bases). The length of the CDR3 is 15 residues. The V gene lost 9 bases and the J gene lost 3 bases, with 17 bases spanning the gap. The germline CDR1 and CDR2 sequences are LNHDA and SQIVND (reference sequence). The CDR3 coding sequence is TGTGCCAGCTCCGGCGGGGCAGGGTACACCGGGGAGCTGTTTTTT. Translating gives CASSGGAGYTGELFF. Filled out from reference TRBV19 and TRBJ2-2, the complete variable domain reads DGGITQSPKYLFRKEGQNVTLSCEQNLNHDAMYWYRQDPGQGLRLIYYSQIVNDFQKGDIAEGYSVSREKKESFPLTVTSAQKNPTAFYLCASSGGAGYTGELFFGEGSRLTVL.

The rearrangement links TRBV10-1 to TRBJ2-7; 8 bases line up with TRBD1. After removal of 3 bases from V and 2 bases from J, the junction contained 6 bases not matched to a gene. The CDR3 has 15 amino acids. Germline CDR1 and CDR2: WNHNN and SYGVQD (reference sequence). Here the CDR3 DNA reads TGCGCCAGCAGTGATCCTGACAGGGGCGCCTACGAGCAGTACTTC. As protein: CASSDPDRGAYEQYF.

This clone was recorded a few times. The chain joins TRBV3-1 (or the pseudogene TRBV3-2) to TRBJ1-6; D might be TRBD1 (5 bases). The V gene's germline CDR1 is LGHDT and CDR2 YNNKEL (reference sequence). The CDR3 has 14 residues. V was clipped by 4 bases and J by 10 bases, with 14 bases between them. In DNA form, the CDR3 reads TGTGCCAGCAGCCCCAGCCGAGGGGAATCACCCCTCCACTTT. It translates to CASSPSRGESPLHF.

This clone was found a few times. V is TRBV11-3 and J is TRBJ2-5; D assignment may be TRBD1 or TRBD2 (5 bases each). Trimming took 3 bases from V and 5 from J, leaving 13 bases between them. This CDR3 spans 14 amino acids. Germline CDR1 is SGHNT and CDR2 is YENEEA. This CDR3 reads CASSFGASSETQYF. DNA for the CDR3: TGTGCCAGCAGCTTTGGGGCTAGCAGCGAGACCCAGTACTTC.

This clone has just a few counts. The chain uses TRBV29-1 and TRBJ1-1, with D tentatively TRBD1 (5 bases). Per germline, CDR1 SQVTM and CDR2 ANQGSEA. Trimming cost V 7 bases and J 8 bases, with 14 bases left between them. This CDR3 is 11 amino acids long. Here the CDR3 DNA reads TGCAGCGCCGTGACGGGGCTCGAAGCTTTCTTT. As protein: CSAVTGLEAFF.

The rearrangement joins TRBV3-1 (or the pseudogene TRBV3-2) to TRBJ2-3, with a possible D match to TRBD2 (6 bases). The CDR3 is 12 amino acids. The V and J ends lost 4 bases and 5 bases respectively, with 7 bases between them. The germline CDR1 and CDR2 sequences are LGHDT and YNNKEL (reference sequence). This CDR3 is CASSPGVDTQYF. CDR3 sequence (DNA): TGTGCCAGCAGCCCGGGGGTAGATACGCAGTATTTT.

This clone was observed once. The V call is TRBV7-2, the J call TRBJ2-4; unclear D gene. Trimming cost V 2 bases and J 12 bases, with 17 bases left between them. The CDR3 is made up of 14 amino acids. Germline V lookup: CDR1 SGHTA, CDR2 FQGNSA. CDR3 nucleotides: TGTGCCAGCAGCTTATTCGGTCGCCAAGTGGGTCAGTACTTC. Translation gives CASSLFGRQVGQYF.

The chain recombines TRBV7-6 with TRBJ1-4; D is possibly TRBD1 (5 bases). CDR3 size: 16 residues. CDR1 is SGHVS and CDR2 is FNYEAQ in the germline V gene. The V end was cut by 5 bases, the J end by 4 bases, with 17 bases between. The CDR3, as DNA: TGTGCCAGCAGCCTCCCCAGCTGGGGGGATAATGAAAAACTGTTTTTT. Translating it yields CASSLPSWGDNEKLFF.

With regard to this clone: Other DNA sequences in this specimen translate into the identical CDR3. J is TRBJ1-1 and V is TRBV5-1; D unclear. The CDR3 loop spans 11 amino acids. Germline V gene data show CDR1 as SGHRS and CDR2 as YFSETQ. V shed 0 bases and J shed 3 bases, with 0 bases lying between them. The CDR3 region has the DNA TGCGCCAGCAGCTTGGACACTGAAGCTTTCTTT. Translating gives CASSLDTEAFF.

V is TRBV6-6 and J is TRBJ1-1; possibly TRBD1 for D (5 bases). Trimming left V 6 bases short and J 8 bases short, with 19 bases between. CDR1 MNHNY and CDR2 SVGAGI come from the germline V gene (reference sequence). The CDR3 is made up of 14 amino acids. Here the CDR3 reads CASRTEASGGEAFF. CDR3 DNA: TGTGCCAGCAGGACCGAGGCCTCCGGGGGGGAAGCTTTCTTT.

This chain links TRBV30 with TRBJ2-1, with D possibly matching TRBD2 (5 bases). CDR1 and CDR2 from the germline V gene are GTSNPN and SVGIG (reference sequence). V was trimmed by 2 bases and J by 9 bases, leaving 14 bases between them. The length of the CDR3 is 13 residues. For the CDR3, the DNA is TGTGCCTGGAGTTTAAACCCCGGGGTTGAGCAGTTCTTC. It codes for CAWSLNPGVEQFF.

The rearrangement uses TRBV6-5 and TRBJ1-2, with D uncertain. This CDR3 region has 13 residues. Trimming left V 4 bases short and J 8 bases short, with 14 bases between. Germline CDR1 reads MNHEY; CDR2 reads SVGAGI. CDR3 coding DNA: TGTGCCAGCAGTTTCGCCCTCCGGACCGGCTACACCTTC. Translated: CASSFALRTGYTF.